This TCR beta chain was found in a study of blood T cell repertoires in COVID-19. Looking at the study overall: The origin of the acute and convalescent COVID-19 samples was the United States, Italy and Spain. PBMCs, B-cell-depleted T cells, or T cells were the source of the cDNA or gDNA that made up the material.

The table lists this clone with a count of one. Authors' methods: Amplification with reference gene primers provided the estimates of nucleated cell counts. Some clones are missing from TCRdb's copy, which holds only in-frame ones; the method was immunoSEQ multiplex PCR. For V, J and clone size, that table is used; D and trimming come from the DNA. The sample includes some 200,000 clones, more than 75% of them seen just once. Trimming removed 6 bases at V and 2 bases at J, with 16 bases between. Per germline, CDR1 SEHNR and CDR2 FQNEAQ (reference sequence). This CDR3 is built from 16 residues. The chain joins TRBV7-9 to TRBJ2-2; D possibly corresponds to TRBD2 (6 bases). The sequence derives from a woman aged 18-30 years who had recovered from COVID-19. Material for sequencing was peripheral blood. CDR3 protein: CASSSPRELNTGELFF. The CDR3 region has the DNA TGTGCCAGCAGTTCCCCCCGGGAGCTCAACACCGGGGAGCTGTTTTTT.